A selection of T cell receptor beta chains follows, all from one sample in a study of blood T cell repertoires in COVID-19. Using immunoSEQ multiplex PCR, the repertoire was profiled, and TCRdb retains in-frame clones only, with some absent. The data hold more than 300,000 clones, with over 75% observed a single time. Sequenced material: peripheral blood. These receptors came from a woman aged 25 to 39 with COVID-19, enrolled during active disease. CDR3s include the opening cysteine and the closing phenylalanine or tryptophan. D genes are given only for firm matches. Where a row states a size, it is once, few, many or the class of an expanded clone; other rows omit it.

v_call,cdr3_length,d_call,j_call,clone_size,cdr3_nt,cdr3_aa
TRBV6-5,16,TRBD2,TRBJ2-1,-,TGTGCCAGCAGTTCTAATAGCGGGAGACTTTACAATGAGCAGTTCTTC,CASSSNSGRLYNEQFF
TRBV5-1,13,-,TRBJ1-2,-,TGCGCCACCTATGGCGGCGGGAACTATGGCTACACCTTC,CATYGGGNYGYTF
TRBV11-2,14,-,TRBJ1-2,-,TGTGCCAGCAGCTTGGGCCAGGGCGGGGGAGGCTACACCTTC,CASSLGQGGGGYTF
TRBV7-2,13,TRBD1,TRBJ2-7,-,TGTGCCAGCAGCTGGTACAGGGACAGCGAGCAGTACTTC,CASSWYRDSEQYF
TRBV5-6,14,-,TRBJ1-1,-,TGTGCCAGCAGCTACCCGACAGGGAACACTGAAGCTTTCTTT,CASSYPTGNTEAFF
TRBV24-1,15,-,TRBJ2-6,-,TGTGCCACCAGTGAGGGGGACACTGGGGCCAACGTCCTGACTTTC,CATSEGDTGANVLTF
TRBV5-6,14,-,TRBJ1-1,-,TGTGCCAGCAGCTACGGGGTGGTCGACACTGAAGCTTTCTTT,CASSYGVVDTEAFF
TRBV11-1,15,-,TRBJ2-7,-,TGTGCCAGCAGCCGGATTGCCGGGAGCGCCTACGAGCAGTACTTC,CASSRIAGSAYEQYF
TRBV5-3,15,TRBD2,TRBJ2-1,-,TGTGCCAGAAGGATGAGCGGGACGGTCTACAATGAGCAGTTCTTC,CARRMSGTVYNEQFF
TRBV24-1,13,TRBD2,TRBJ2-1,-,TGTGCCACCGCGGGGGGGATCTACAATGAGCAGTTCTTC,CATAGGIYNEQFF
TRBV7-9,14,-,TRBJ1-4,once,TGTGCCAGCACTCTCGGGGGGGCTAATGAAAAACTGTTTTTT,CASTLGGANEKLFF
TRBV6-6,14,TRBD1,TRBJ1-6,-,TGTGCCAGCAGTTACCCGGGACAGGGTTCACCCCTCCACTTT,CASSYPGQGSPLHF
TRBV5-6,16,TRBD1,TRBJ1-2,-,TGTGCCAGCAGCTTTGGGACAGGGAGAGCTAACTATGGCTACACCTTC,CASSFGTGRANYGYTF